What follows describes a single T cell receptor beta chain. The sample comes from a study of blood T cells in healthy people across ages. Together with a sample-barcoded 5' primer, a J-beta primer mix was included in a second PCR lasting roughly 6 to 12 cycles. MiXCR was run by TCRdb on the 5' RACE reads, yielding one entry per CDR3 protein. The table includes around 800,000 distinct CDR3 sequences, under 80% detected once. V was pared by 3 bases and J by 12 bases, with 9 bases between. The germline gives CDR1 LGHDT, CDR2 YNNKEL (reference sequence). There are 11 residues in the CDR3. The chain couples TRBV3-1 to TRBJ2-1; D gene unclear. This TCR was sampled from a man under 40 in good health. The sequencing input was blood. The CDR3 region is CASSQGPGQFF. The DNA for the CDR3 is TGTGCCAGCAGCCAGGGCCCCGGGCAGTTCTTC.